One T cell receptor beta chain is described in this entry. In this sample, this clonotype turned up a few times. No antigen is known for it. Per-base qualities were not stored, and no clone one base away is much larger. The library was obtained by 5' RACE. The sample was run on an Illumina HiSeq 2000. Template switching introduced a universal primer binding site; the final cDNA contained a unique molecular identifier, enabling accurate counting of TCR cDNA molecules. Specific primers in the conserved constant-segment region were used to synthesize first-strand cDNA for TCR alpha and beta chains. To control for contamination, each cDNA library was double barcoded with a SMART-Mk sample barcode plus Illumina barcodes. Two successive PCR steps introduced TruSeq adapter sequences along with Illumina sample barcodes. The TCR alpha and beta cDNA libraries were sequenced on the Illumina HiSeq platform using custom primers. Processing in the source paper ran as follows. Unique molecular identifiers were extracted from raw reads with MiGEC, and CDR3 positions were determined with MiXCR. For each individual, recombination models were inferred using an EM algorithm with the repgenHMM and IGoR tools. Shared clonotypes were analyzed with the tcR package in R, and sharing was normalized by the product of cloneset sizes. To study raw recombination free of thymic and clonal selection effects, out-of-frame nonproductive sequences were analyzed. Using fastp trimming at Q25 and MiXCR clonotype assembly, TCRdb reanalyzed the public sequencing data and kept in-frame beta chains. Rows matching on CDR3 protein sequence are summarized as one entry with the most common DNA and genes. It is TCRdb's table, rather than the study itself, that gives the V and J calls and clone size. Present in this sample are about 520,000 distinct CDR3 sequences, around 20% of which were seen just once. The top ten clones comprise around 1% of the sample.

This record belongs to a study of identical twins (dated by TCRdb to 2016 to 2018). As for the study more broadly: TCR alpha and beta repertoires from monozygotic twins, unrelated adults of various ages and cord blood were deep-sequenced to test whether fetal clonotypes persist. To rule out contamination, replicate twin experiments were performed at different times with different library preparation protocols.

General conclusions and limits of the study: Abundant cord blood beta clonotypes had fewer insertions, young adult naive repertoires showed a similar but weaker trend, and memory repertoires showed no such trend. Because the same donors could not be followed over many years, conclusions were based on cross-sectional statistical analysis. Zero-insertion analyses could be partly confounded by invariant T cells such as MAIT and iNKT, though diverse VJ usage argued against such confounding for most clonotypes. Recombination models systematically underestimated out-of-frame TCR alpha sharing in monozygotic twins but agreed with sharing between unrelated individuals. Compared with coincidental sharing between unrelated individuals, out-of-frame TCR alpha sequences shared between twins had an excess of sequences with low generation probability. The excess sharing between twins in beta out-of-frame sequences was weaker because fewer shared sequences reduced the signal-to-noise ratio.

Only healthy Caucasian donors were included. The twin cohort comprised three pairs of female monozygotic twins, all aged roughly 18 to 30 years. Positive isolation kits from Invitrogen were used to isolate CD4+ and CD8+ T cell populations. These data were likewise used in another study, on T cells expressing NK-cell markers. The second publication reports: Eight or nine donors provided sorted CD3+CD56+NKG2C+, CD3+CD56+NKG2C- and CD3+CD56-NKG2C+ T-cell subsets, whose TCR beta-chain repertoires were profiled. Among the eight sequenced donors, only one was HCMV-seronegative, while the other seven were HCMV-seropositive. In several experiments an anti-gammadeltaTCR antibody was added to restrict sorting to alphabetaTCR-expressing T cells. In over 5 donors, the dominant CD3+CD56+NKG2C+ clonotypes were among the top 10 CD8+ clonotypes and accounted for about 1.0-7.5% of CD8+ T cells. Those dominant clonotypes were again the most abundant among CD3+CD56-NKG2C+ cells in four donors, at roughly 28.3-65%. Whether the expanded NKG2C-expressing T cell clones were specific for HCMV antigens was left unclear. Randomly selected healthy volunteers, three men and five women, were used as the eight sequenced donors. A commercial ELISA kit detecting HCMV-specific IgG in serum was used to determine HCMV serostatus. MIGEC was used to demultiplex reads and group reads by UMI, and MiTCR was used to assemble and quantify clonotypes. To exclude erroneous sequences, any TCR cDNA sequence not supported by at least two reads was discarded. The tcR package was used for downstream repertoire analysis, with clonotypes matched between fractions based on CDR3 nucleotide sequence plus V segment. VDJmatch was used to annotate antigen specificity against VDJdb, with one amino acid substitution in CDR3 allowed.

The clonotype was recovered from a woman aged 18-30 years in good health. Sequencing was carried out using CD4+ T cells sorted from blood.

The CDR3 loop reads CATYSGGTYNEQFF. The sequence in DNA is TGTGCCACTTATAGCGGGGGGACCTACAATGAGCAGTTCTTC. Recombination joined TRBV6-1 with TRBJ2-1; 10 of the junction bases match TRBD2. Reading from cysteine to phenylalanine, the CDR3 counts 14 amino acids. The entry retains the CDR3 DNA only, 42 bases that are in frame from base 1. According to the germline V gene, CDR1 reads MNHNS and CDR2 reads SASEGT. The V end gives up 10 bases and the J end 2 bases, leaving 5 bases in the junction not matched to a gene.